This passage covers 31 T cell receptor beta chains from one sample sequenced in a study of beta chain features in type 1 diabetes. Study results and caveats: For Type 1 diabetes patients, all four CD4+ subsets carried TCRB CDR3s that were moderately but significantly shorter.

Their target antigens are unknown. Expressed TCRB transcripts were sequenced, since all the RNA that had been isolated was reverse transcribed. TCRdb's copy holds only in-frame clones and misses some; the assay was immunoSEQ multiplex PCR. The table lists under 400,000 clones, about 12% of them singletons. The sample comprised naive CD4+ T cells from blood. The origin of the receptors is a woman aged 18-30 years with type 1 diabetes.

The rearrangement joins TRBV19 to TRBJ2-6; D perhaps matches TRBD2 (5 bases). The CDR3 sequence is 19 residues long. Germline V gene data show CDR1 as LNHDA and CDR2 as SQIVND (reference sequence). V was trimmed by 3 bases and J by 0 bases, leaving 18 bases between them. CDR3: CASSIAAYGLVSGANVLTF. For the CDR3, the DNA is TGTGCCAGTAGTATTGCGGCGTACGGACTGGTCTCTGGGGCCAACGTCCTGACTTTC. Full variable domain (missing parts from reference TRBV19 and TRBJ2-6): DGGITQSPKYLFRKEGQNVTLSCEQNLNHDAMYWYRQDPGQGLRLIYYSQIVNDFQKGDIAEGYSVSREKKESFPLTVTSAQKNPTAFYLCASSIAAYGLVSGANVLTFGAGSRLTVL.

This clone was seen a few times. J is TRBJ2-5 and V is TRBV7-8; perhaps TRBD2 as D (6 bases). Per the germline V gene, CDR1 is SGHVS and CDR2 is FQNEAQ. V shed 2 bases and J shed 1 base, with 11 bases lying between them. The CDR3 has 15 residues. DNA for the CDR3: TGTGCCAGCAGCTTAAGAGGGACTCCCCAAGAGACCCAGTACTTC. Translated, it gives CASSLRGTPQETQYF.

The CDR3 bases are TGTGCCAGCAGACTACAGGGGAACTATGGCTACACCTTC. It encodes CASRLQGNYGYTF. V and J are TRBV6-5 and TRBJ1-2; TRBD1 matches 7 bases. V gave up 6 bases and J gave up 2 bases; unmatched junction bases: 3. In germline, CDR1 is MNHEY, CDR2 SVGAGI. The CDR3 extends over 13 amino acids.

This clone was seen more than once but under ten times. This rearrangement joins TRBV11-2 to TRBJ2-1; the match to TRBD2 covers 8 bases. J lost 12 bases, V lost 3 bases, and 7 bases had no gene match. The V gene's germline CDR1 is SGHAT and CDR2 FQNNGV. CDR3 size: 13 residues. The CDR3 is CASSFGTAGGQFF. The CDR3 coding sequence is TGTGCCAGCAGCTTCGGGACTGCGGGAGGGCAGTTCTTC.

This clone came up a few times. The chain combines TRBV19 with TRBJ1-1, with a possible D match to TRBD1 (5 bases). Trimming removed 2 bases from V and 2 bases from J, with 18 bases in between. This CDR3 is 17 amino acids long. CDR1 and CDR2 from the germline V gene are LNHDA and SQIVND (reference sequence). CDR3 bases: TGTGCCAGTAGTATACGGGTAGCGGGGACCCAAAACACTGAAGCTTTCTTT. Protein product: CASSIRVAGTQNTEAFF.

This chain connects TRBV5-4 to TRBJ2-1; TRBD1 aligns across 9 bases. CDR1 SGHNT and CDR2 YYREEE come from the germline V gene (reference sequence). Trimming removed 4 bases from V and 4 bases from J; junction bases left unmatched: 9. This CDR3 is built from 16 residues. The CDR3 here is CASSVPPGQGYNEQFF. DNA for the CDR3: TGTGCCAGCAGCGTACCACCGGGACAGGGATACAATGAGCAGTTCTTC.

This rearrangement joins TRBV18 to TRBJ1-2; TRBD1 is a possible D gene (5 bases). The CDR3 sequence is 15 residues long. Germline CDR1 KGHSH, CDR2 LQKENI. V was trimmed by 2 bases and J by 1 base, leaving 11 bases between them. The CDR3 loop reads CASSPVVGLNYGYTF. Written as DNA, the CDR3 is TGTGCCAGCTCACCAGTAGTGGGGCTTAACTATGGCTACACCTTC. Complete variable domain (other parts from reference TRBV18 and TRBJ1-2): NAGVMQNPRHLVRRRGQEARLRCSPMKGHSHVYWYRQLPEEGLKFMVYLQKENIIDESGMPKERFSAEFPKEGPSILRIQQVVRGDSAAYFCASSPVVGLNYGYTFGSGTRLTVV.

The genes are TRBV30 and TRBJ1-1, with unresolved D. Germline loops: CDR1 GTSNPN, CDR2 SVGIG (reference sequence). With 5 bases removed from V and 7 bases from J, the gap between germline ends came to 11 bases. This CDR3 contains 11 residues. CDR3: CAWGRSLEAFF. The CDR3 DNA reads as TGTGCCTGGGGGAGGAGCCTTGAAGCTTTCTTT.

The CDR3 loop reads CASSPLASGVSSYNEQFF. The CDR3 DNA reads as TGCGCCAGCAGCCCCCTCGCTAGCGGGGTAAGCTCCTACAATGAGCAGTTCTTC. The chain has TRBV5-1 and TRBJ2-1, with 9 bases aligning to TRBD2. Trimming took 4 bases from V and 0 from J; bases not matched to a gene: 11. The CDR3 covers 18 residues. In germline, CDR1 is SGHRS, CDR2 YFSETQ.

This clone was seen a few times. The chain uses TRBV2 and TRBJ1-1; 7 nucleotides align to TRBD1. CDR1 and CDR2 from the germline V gene are SNHLY and FYNNEI. The CDR3 extends over 15 amino acids. V lost 3 bases, J lost 4 bases, and 8 bases stayed unmatched. The CDR3 loop is CASSEELSGGTEAFF. The CDR3 DNA reads as TGTGCCAGCAGTGAGGAGTTGTCAGGGGGCACTGAAGCTTTCTTT.

The rearrangement uses TRBV29-1 and TRBJ2-3; 9 bases are a match to TRBD2. Germline V CDR1 and CDR2: SQVTM, ANQGSEA. The CDR3 loop spans 15 amino acids. V lost 4 bases to trimming and J lost 1 base; unmatched junction nucleotides: 6. In DNA, the CDR3 is TGCAGCGTTGGTGCGGGAGGGCCCGGCACAGATACGCAGTATTTT. Its translation is CSVGAGGPGTDTQYF.

This clone was picked up a small number of times. The rearrangement uses TRBV6-5 and TRBJ2-5; D is uncertain. The CDR3 is 14 residues long. Trimming cost V 0 bases and J 0 bases, with 5 bases left between them. CDR1 MNHEY and CDR2 SVGAGI come from the germline V gene. In nucleotides, the CDR3 is TGTGCCAGCAGTTACTCGAACTACCAAGAGACCCAGTACTTC. Translated, it gives CASSYSNYQETQYF.

This clone was recorded a few times. The rearrangement uses TRBV7-2 and TRBJ1-2; D is ambiguous. V lost 3 bases and J lost 11, with 13 bases in between. Per germline, CDR1 SGHTA and CDR2 FQGNSA. The CDR3 extends over 12 amino acids. CDR3: CASSFGSSLYTF. Here the CDR3 DNA reads TGTGCCAGCAGCTTCGGGTCATCGCTTTACACCTTC.

This clone turned up a few times. The chain couples TRBV29-1 to TRBJ2-4; D is perhaps TRBD2 (6 bases). The CDR3 contains 12 residues. Trimming cost V 4 bases and J 6 bases, with 10 bases left between them. The germline gives CDR1 SQVTM, CDR2 ANQGSEA. The CDR3 sequence: CSVGEDGNIQYF. The CDR3 DNA reads as TGCAGCGTTGGGGAGGACGGAAACATTCAGTACTTC.

This clone was counted between two and nine times. J is TRBJ1-4 and V is TRBV28, with D hard to call. Germline V gene lookup returns CDR1 MDHEN and CDR2 SYDVKM. This CDR3 has 13 amino acids. The V end was cut by 8 bases, the J end by 4 bases, with 11 bases between. CDR3 bases: TGTGCCAGCCTTAGAGGGATTAATGAAAAACTGTTTTTT. As protein: CASLRGINEKLFF.

The gene calls are TRBV9 and TRBJ2-3; tentative D call: TRBD1 (6 bases). V dropped 4 bases and J dropped 10 bases, with 22 bases sitting between them. The CDR3 is made up of 15 amino acids. Germline V gives CDR1 SGDLS, CDR2 YYNGEE. CDR3 loop: CASSQGGTNRGAQYF. The CDR3 nucleotides read TGTGCCAGCAGCCAAGGGGGTACCAATAGAGGGGCGCAGTATTTT.

The CDR3 protein is CASSPLRGPLAKNIQYF. DNA for the CDR3: TGCGCCAGCAGCCCCCTGCGAGGGCCGTTGGCCAAAAACATTCAGTACTTC. The chain uses TRBV5-1 and TRBJ2-4, with TRBD2 as a possible D gene (5 bases). Germline V gene data show CDR1 as SGHRS and CDR2 as YFSETQ. V was pared by 4 bases and J by 1 base, with 18 bases between. The length of the CDR3 is 17 residues.

This clone has more than one count but fewer than ten. The chain combines TRBV11-3 with TRBJ1-2, with no clear D. V lost 5 bases and J lost 8, with 15 bases in between. Germline V gene sequence: CDR1 SGHNT, CDR2 YENEEA. The CDR3 is 13 residues long. Written as DNA, the CDR3 is TGTGCCAGCAGCCGCCCGGGGAGCAGGGGCTACACCTTC. It encodes CASSRPGSRGYTF.

This clone has more than one count but fewer than ten. The rearrangement uses TRBV7-6 and TRBJ2-1; TRBD2 agrees at 11 bases. V gave up 5 bases and J gave up 8 bases; unmatched junction bases: 11. Per the germline V gene, CDR1 is SGHVS and CDR2 is FNYEAQ. The CDR3 extends over 16 amino acids. The CDR3: CASSKRTSGFSHEQFF. As DNA, the CDR3 is TGTGCCAGCAGCAAAAGGACTAGCGGGTTTAGTCATGAGCAGTTCTTC.

This rearrangement joins TRBV14 to TRBJ1-2, with TRBD1 matching 8 bases. The CDR3 covers 15 residues. Trimming took 3 bases from V and 8 from J; bases not matched to a gene: 11. Germline V CDR1 and CDR2: SGHDN, FVKESK. In DNA form, the CDR3 reads TGTGCCAGCAGCCAGCTCCGACAGGGGATAAAAGGCTACACCTTC. Its protein is CASSQLRQGIKGYTF.

Only a few counts were recorded for this clone. The chain recombines TRBV2 with TRBJ2-7, with D hard to call. Trimming took 5 bases from V and 3 from J, leaving 11 bases between them. The CDR3 runs to 13 residues. Germline lookup yields CDR1 SNHLY and CDR2 FYNNEI. The CDR3 DNA follows: TGTGCCAGCAGTAAGACTGGAGACTACGAGCAGTACTTC. Protein product: CASSKTGDYEQYF.

The chain joins TRBV5-1 to TRBJ1-1; D gene ambiguous. Germline CDR1 and CDR2: SGHRS and YFSETQ. Between the trimmed V and J ends, which lost 3 bases and 1 base, there was a span of 7 bases. This CDR3 comprises 13 residues. The CDR3, as DNA: TGCGCCAGCAGCTCGGACTGGAACACTGAAGCTTTCTTT. It codes for CASSSDWNTEAFF.

The table lists this clone with a few counts. The chain combines TRBV5-6 with TRBJ2-5, with D possibly being TRBD1 (5 bases). The CDR3 runs 13 residues. Germline-derived CDR1 and CDR2 are SGHDT and YYEEEE. The V end was cut by 7 bases, the J end by 4 bases, with 14 bases between. The DNA of the CDR3 is TGTGCCAGCTCCCAGGGTTTGTCAGAGACCCAGTACTTC. This gives the protein CASSQGLSETQYF. Using reference TRBV5-6 and TRBJ2-5 for the parts outside the CDR3, the full variable domain is DAGVTQSPTHLIKTRGQQVTLRCSPKSGHDTVSWYQQALGQGPQFIFQYYEEEERQRGNFPDRFSGHQFPNYSSELNVNALLLGDSALYLCASSQGLSETQYFGPGTRLLVL.

The genes are TRBV11-3 and TRBJ1-2; D is possibly TRBD1 (5 bases). This CDR3 contains 13 residues. The germline gives CDR1 SGHNT, CDR2 YENEEA. The V end was cut by 5 bases, the J end by 8 bases, with 15 bases between. The CDR3 DNA reads TGTGCCAGCAGCCCAATGATCAGGGTCGGCTACACCTTC. Translation gives CASSPMIRVGYTF.

This clone was detected only a few times. CDR3 residues: CASSPDRGYEQYF. The CDR3 DNA follows: TGTGCCAGTAGTCCGGACAGGGGCTACGAGCAGTACTTC. The rearrangement uses TRBV19 and TRBJ2-7; 9 bases line up with TRBD1. CDR3 length: 13 amino acids. Germline CDR1 reads LNHDA; CDR2 reads SQIVND (reference sequence). J lost 3 bases, V lost 5 bases, and 2 bases had no gene match.

The chain couples TRBV5-1 to TRBJ2-1, with D tentatively TRBD1 (6 bases). The CDR3 totals 16 residues. V lost 4 bases and J lost 2, with 16 bases in between. CDR1 is SGHRS, CDR2 YFSETQ, per germline. This chain's CDR3 is CASSIQQGLAYNEQFF. CDR3 DNA: TGCGCCAGCAGCATACAACAGGGTCTCGCCTACAATGAGCAGTTCTTC.

This clone occurred a few times. Mismatch with germline at one junction end may stem from a read error. The chain joins TRBV4-3 to TRBJ2-3, with 7 bases fitting TRBD2. From germline, CDR1 is LGHNA and CDR2 YSLEER. This CDR3 has 16 amino acids. The CDR3 DNA follows: TGCGCCAGCAGCCAGGAGGGAGGGGAAATACGCAGTGGAGTAGATTTT. The encoded protein is CASSQEGGEIRSGVDF.

This clone occurred a few times. The chain couples TRBV28 to TRBJ1-5; no clear D. The V gene lost 7 bases and the J gene lost 6 bases, with 10 bases spanning the gap. CDR1 MDHEN and CDR2 SYDVKM come from the germline V gene. This CDR3 contains 12 residues. The CDR3 region has the DNA TGTGCCAGCACCGTCTTATTTCAGCCCCAGCATTTT. This translates into CASTVLFQPQHF. Complete variable domain (other parts from reference TRBV28 and TRBJ1-5): DVKVTQSSRYLVKRTGEKVFLECVQDMDHENMFWYRQDPGLGLRLIYFSYDVKMKEKGDIPEGYSVSREKKERFSLILESASTNQTSMYLCASTVLFQPQHFGDGTRLSIL.

The chain couples TRBV29-1 to TRBJ2-7, with D tentatively TRBD1 (6 bases). CDR3 length: 11 residues. CDR1 and CDR2 from the germline V gene are SQVTM and ANQGSEA. V was pared by 6 bases and J by 2 bases, with 8 bases between. CDR3 in amino acids: CSVGDTYEQYF. DNA for the CDR3: TGCAGCGTGGGGGACACCTACGAGCAGTACTTC.

The chain recombines TRBV5-1 with TRBJ1-1; D is unresolved. This CDR3 is 14 amino acids long. Germline CDR1 is SGHRS and CDR2 is YFSETQ. V was pared by 7 bases and J by 0 bases, with 13 bases between. The CDR3 sequence is CASCEGGLNTEAFF. DNA of the CDR3: TGCGCCAGCTGCGAGGGTGGGTTGAACACTGAAGCTTTCTTT.

This clone occurred a few times. The chain links TRBV27 to TRBJ2-5; TRBD2 might be the D (6 bases). Trimming pared 8 bases from V and 1 base from J, leaving 17 bases between. Germline-derived CDR1 and CDR2 are MNHEY and SMNVEV (reference sequence). The CDR3 spans 15 residues. The CDR3 DNA follows: TGTGCCAGCCGGGGGTTGGTTAGGTTCCAAGAGACCCAGTACTTC. Translated: CASRGLVRFQETQYF.